Given below is one T cell receptor beta chain in context. Its antigen remains unidentified. This sample was included in a study of blood T cells in healthy people across ages. General study findings and limits: Samples with more naive T cells showed higher observed beta diversity. The unknown donor CMV status may have confounded expanded clonotype changes.

A second PCR of about 6 to 11 cycles used a sample-barcoded 5' primer and a J-beta primer mix. Any given sample supplied a minimum of 3 million CDR3-containing paired-end reads. TCRdb reprocessed the 5' RACE reads via MiXCR and lists one record per CDR3 protein. Altogether some 700,000 distinct CDR3 sequences are present, 35% to 45% being singletons, with the ten largest covering 20% to 25%. Germline V gives CDR1 MNHNY, CDR2 SVGAGI (reference sequence). The CDR3 spans 15 residues. V lost 2 bases to trimming and J lost 10 bases, with 15 bases between them. The chain joins TRBV6-6 to TRBJ1-6; a possible D gene is TRBD1 (5 bases). This sequence originates from a woman aged 60-75 years in good health. The sample comprised blood. CDR3 nucleotides: TGTGCCAGCAGTTACGGTGGGGGACTCAACTCACCCCTCCACTTT. Protein: CASSYGGGLNSPLHF.